This TCR beta chain was captured by sequencing in a study of naive and memory T cell subsets. The SP2 primer and nested alpha and beta constant region primers amplified ligated cDNA in four rounds. Each CDR3 protein is one row after TCRdb ran MiXCR on the UMI-ligation and nested PCR reads. The table lists tens of thousands of distinct CDR3 sequences, roughly 5.5% of them singletons, with 7.4% in the top ten. The CDR3 is 15 residues long. Germline lookup yields CDR1 LNHNV and CDR2 YYDKDF (reference sequence). The library had UMIs added by 3' ligation of an oligonucleotide to TCR cDNA. As to this clonotype: With a much larger clone just one base away, this may be a read error.

The receptor's source is an adult in good health. The source material was blood. The rearrangement joins TRBV15 to TRBJ1-1; no firm D call. CDR3 nucleotide sequence: TGTGCCTCCAGCTCCCGTAGCCAATGGAACACTGAAGCTTTCTTT. Translated: CASSSRSQWNTEAFF.